A selection of T cell receptor beta chains follows, all from one sample in a study of shared clonotypes between healthy human individuals. The table came from immunoSEQ multiplex PCR; TCRdb's copy has only in-frame clones and leaves some out. The top ten clones hold roughly 0.1% of a sample with about 610,000 clones, around 96% of them seen once. Sequencing was performed on naive CD8+ T cells sorted from blood. These receptors originate from a woman under 40 in good health. CDR3s include the opening cysteine and the closing phenylalanine or tryptophan. Each record gives: J gene, clone size, D gene, V gene, CDR3 protein, CDR3 DNA. D genes are given only for firm matches. Part of the rows lack a size; the others show once, few, many or a class for expanded clones.

TRBJ1-2 | NA | TRBD1 | TRBV5-5 | CASSSTGKGGYTF | TGTGCCAGCAGCTCGACAGGGAAGGGTGGCTACACCTTC
TRBJ2-7 | NA | TRBD1 | TRBV27 | CASSLQGAPYEQYF | TGTGCCAGCAGTCTACAGGGGGCCCCCTACGAGCAGTACTTC
TRBJ2-7 | NA | NA | TRBV5-1 | CASRTGSEQYF | TGCGCCAGCAGAACAGGCTCAGAGCAGTACTTC
TRBJ2-3 | once | NA | TRBV9 | CASSLGGLSTDTQYF | TGTGCCAGCAGCCTAGGGGGACTAAGCACAGATACGCAGTATTTT
TRBJ2-1 | once | TRBD2 | TRBV10-2 | CASSESSASGRAIYNEQFF | TGCGCCAGCAGTGAGTCATCGGCTAGCGGGAGGGCGATATACAATGAGCAGTTCTTC
TRBJ2-3 | NA | NA | TRBV27 | CASNGGGLDTQYF | TGTGCCAGCAATGGGGGGGGCTTAGATACGCAGTATTTT
TRBJ2-1 | NA | NA | TRBV28 | CASSLLYEQFF | TGTGCCAGCAGTTTGCTATACGAGCAGTTCTTC
TRBJ2-1 | NA | NA | TRBV9 | CASIDGLNNEQFF | TGTGCCAGCATAGACGGATTGAACAATGAGCAGTTCTTC
TRBJ2-7 | NA | TRBD2 | TRBV28 | CASSRLAGVYEQYF | TGTGCCAGCAGTCGACTAGCGGGAGTCTACGAGCAGTACTTC
TRBJ2-5 | NA | TRBD1 | TRBV15 | CATSLTDRGSQETQYF | TGTGCCACCAGCTTAACGGACAGGGGGTCGCAAGAGACCCAGTACTTC
TRBJ2-6 | NA | TRBD1 | TRBV27 | CASRETGGAGANVLTF | TGTGCCAGCAGAGAGACAGGGGGCGCTGGGGCCAACGTCCTGACTTTC
TRBJ2-3 | NA | NA | TRBV27 | CASTPRGTDTQYF | TGTGCCAGCACTCCACGGGGCACAGATACGCAGTATTTT
TRBJ2-1 | NA | TRBD1 | TRBV15 | CATRPGQDDEQFF | TGTGCCACCAGACCGGGACAGGATGATGAGCAGTTCTTC
TRBJ2-7 | NA | NA | TRBV2 | CASSKDRAPREQYF | TGTGCCAGCAGTAAGGACAGAGCCCCTAGGGAGCAGTACTTC
TRBJ1-3 | NA | NA | TRBV28 | CASSHAWGGPGNTIYF | TGTGCCAGCAGTCACGCATGGGGAGGGCCTGGAAACACCATATATTTT
TRBJ2-1 | NA | TRBD1 | TRBV7-9 | CASSWMTGNHNEQFF | TGTGCCAGCAGCTGGATGACAGGGAACCACAATGAGCAGTTCTTC
TRBJ2-5 | NA | NA | TRBV6-5 | CASRGYQETQYF | TGTGCCAGCCGAGGGTACCAAGAGACCCAGTACTTC
TRBJ2-1 | NA | TRBD2 | TRBV5-6 | CASSLGGSSYNEQFF | TGTGCCAGCAGCTTAGGCGGGAGTTCCTACAATGAGCAGTTCTTC
TRBJ2-3 | NA | TRBD2 | TRBV9 | CASSGSGGLTDTQYF | TGTGCCAGCAGCGGTAGCGGGGGCTTAACAGATACGCAGTATTTT
TRBJ2-2 | NA | TRBD2 | TRBV7-2 | CASSRPGLQNTGELFF | TGTGCCAGCAGCCGTCCGGGACTACAGAACACCGGGGAGCTGTTTTTT
TRBJ1-6 | NA | NA | TRBV27 | CASSLSLGSPLHF | TGTGCCAGCAGTTTATCTCTGGGTTCACCCCTCCACTTT
TRBJ2-1 | NA | NA | TRBV5-8 | CAIRLEGGRSYNEQFF | TGTGCCATCCGCCTCGAAGGGGGACGGTCCTACAATGAGCAGTTCTTC
TRBJ2-3 | once | NA | TRBV10-2 | CASRLDYSTDTQYF | TGCGCCAGCAGGCTGGACTATTCCACAGATACGCAGTATTTT
TRBJ2-7 | NA | TRBD2 | TRBV6-5 | CASSTGTSGYEQYF | TGTGCCAGCAGCACCGGGACTAGCGGGTACGAGCAGTACTTC
TRBJ1-5 | NA | NA | TRBV7-9 | CASSLKGDQPQHF | TGTGCCAGCAGCTTAAAGGGGGATCAGCCCCAGCATTTT
TRBJ1-1 | NA | TRBD1 | TRBV5-1 | CASSGGQGGYTEAFF | TGCGCCAGCAGCGGGGGACAGGGTGGCTACACTGAAGCTTTCTTT
TRBJ1-5 | NA | NA | TRBV27 | CASSPMDRDQPQHF | TGTGCCAGCAGTCCTATGGACAGAGATCAGCCCCAGCATTTT
TRBJ2-7 | once | TRBD2 | TRBV4-1 | CASSLTSGRSSYEQYF | TGCGCCAGCAGCCTGACTAGCGGGAGGTCTTCCTACGAGCAGTACTTC
TRBJ2-1 | NA | NA | TRBV5-1 | CASSSDPLWLEQFF | TGCGCCAGCAGCTCGGACCCTTTGTGGCTTGAGCAGTTCTTC
TRBJ2-2 | NA | NA | TRBV28 | CASSPPSPGGRNNGELFF | TGTGCCAGCAGCCCGCCCTCTCCAGGGGGGCGGAACAACGGGGAGCTGTTTTTT
TRBJ2-3 | NA | NA | TRBV27 | CASSLGTATDTQYF | TGTGCCAGCAGCTTAGGGACCGCCACAGATACGCAGTATTTT
TRBJ2-7 | NA | TRBD2 | TRBV4-1 | CASRHTSGSDEQYF | TGCGCCAGCAGGCATACTAGCGGGAGTGACGAGCAGTACTTC
TRBJ2-7 | NA | TRBD1 | TRBV5-4 | CASSRGQGNYEQYF | TGTGCCAGCAGCCGGGGACAGGGGAACTACGAGCAGTACTTC
TRBJ1-1 | few | NA | TRBV9 | CASSGGTAEAFF | TGTGCCAGCAGCGGCGGGACGGCTGAAGCTTTCTTT
TRBJ2-2 | NA | TRBD2 | TRBV28 | CASKIPGLAGTTGELFF | TGTGCCAGCAAAATACCGGGACTAGCGGGAACCACCGGGGAGCTGTTTTTT
TRBJ1-1 | NA | NA | TRBV30 | CAWSLVPRGQEAFF | TGTGCCTGGAGCCTTGTGCCCCGAGGACAGGAAGCTTTCTTT
TRBJ2-1 | NA | TRBD2 | TRBV28 | CASSLRTSAYNEQFF | TGTGCCAGCAGTTTAAGGACTAGCGCCTACAATGAGCAGTTCTTC
TRBJ2-7 | once | NA | TRBV28 | CASSIGDYYEQYF | TGTGCCAGCAGTATCGGGGATTACTACGAGCAGTACTTC
TRBJ2-1 | NA | NA | TRBV11-2 | CASSPPYNRYNEQFF | TGTGCCAGCAGCCCCCCGTATAACCGATACAATGAGCAGTTCTTC
TRBJ2-7 | NA | NA | TRBV7-2 | CASRRARDGQYF | TGTGCCAGCAGGAGAGCCCGGGACGGGCAGTACTTC
TRBJ1-3 | NA | NA | TRBV4-1 | CASSQVGGTGNTIYF | TGCGCCAGCAGCCAAGTAGGAGGGACTGGAAACACCATATATTTT
TRBJ2-7 | NA | NA | TRBV5-8 | CASSLALATYEQYF | TGTGCCAGCAGCTTGGCTCTAGCTACCTACGAGCAGTACTTC
TRBJ2-2 | NA | NA | TRBV2 | CASREGVLGELFF | TGTGCCAGCAGGGAGGGAGTGCTCGGGGAGCTGTTTTTT
TRBJ2-3 | NA | NA | TRBV13 | CASSTHTITDTQYF | TGTGCCAGCAGCACTCACACAATCACAGATACGCAGTATTTT
TRBJ2-7 | NA | TRBD2 | TRBV18 | CASSGTGGSGLAGGEIYEQYF | TGTGCCAGCTCAGGGACCGGGGGGTCGGGACTAGCGGGCGGTGAGATCTACGAGCAGTACTTC
TRBJ2-7 | NA | TRBD1 | TRBV5-1 | CASSLGQGIYEQYF | TGCGCCAGCAGCTTGGGACAGGGGATCTACGAGCAGTACTTC